These 27 T cell receptor beta chains originate from one sample sequenced in a study of spatial heterogeneity in lung cancer. Indicated time point: sample taken at primary tumor resection. TCRdb reprocessed the 5' RACE reads with MiXCR, giving one entry per CDR3 protein. The table records about 21,000 distinct CDR3 sequences, roughly 4.5% of them present only once. Source: PBMCs, taken at surgery. The receptors were gathered from a male donor with early-stage non-small cell lung cancer.

The sample holds many counts of this clonotype. The genes are TRBV9 and TRBJ2-1, with 7 bases fitting TRBD1. V dropped 4 bases and J dropped 2; count of bases not matched to a gene: 9. This CDR3 contains 16 residues. Germline CDR1 SGDLS, CDR2 YYNGEE. CDR3 residues: CASSPFDRAPYNEQFF. DNA for the CDR3: TGTGCCAGCAGCCCCTTTGACAGGGCCCCCTACAATGAGCAGTTCTTC. The full variable domain, rest sourced from reference TRBV9 and TRBJ2-1, is DSGVTQTPKHLITATGQRVTLRCSPRSGDLSVYWYQQSLDQGLQFLIQYYNGEERAKGNILERFSAQQFPDLHSELNLSSLELGDSALYFCASSPFDRAPYNEQFFGPGTRLTVL.

The sample holds many counts of this clonotype. The V call is TRBV7-2, the J call TRBJ1-6; D is perhaps TRBD1 (5 bases). Germline V gene sequence: CDR1 SGHTA, CDR2 FQGNSA. This CDR3 is built from 15 residues. V lost 1 base and J 9 bases, leaving 13 bases between the germline ends. DNA of the CDR3: TGTGCCAGCAGCTTAGGGCCGGGACCGAGTTCACCCCTCCACTTT. It translates to CASSLGPGPSSPLHF.

This clonotype came up many times. V is TRBV4-1 and J is TRBJ2-5; a weak D match, TRBD2 (6 bases). The V gene's germline CDR1 is MGHRA and CDR2 YSYEKL. CDR3 length: 18 amino acids. The V and J ends lost 0 bases and 5 bases respectively, with 22 bases between them. The CDR3 reads CASSQDWAPFGGGETQYF. The CDR3 bases are TGCGCCAGCAGCCAAGATTGGGCACCGTTCGGAGGAGGGGAGACCCAGTACTTC.

This clonotype was seen a few times. The gene calls are TRBV5-1 and TRBJ1-6, with TRBD1 matching over 9 bases. V was pared by 4 bases and J by 9 bases, with 5 bases of the junction left unmatched. Looked up from germline, CDR1 is SGHRS and CDR2 is YFSETQ. The CDR3 has 14 residues. The CDR3 DNA sequence: TGCGCCAGCAGCGGGGGGACAGGGAGTTCACCCCTCCACTTT. It specifies CASSGGTGSSPLHF.

This clonotype was recorded many times. The V call is TRBV27, the J call TRBJ2-1; no clear D gene. The CDR3 runs 15 residues. The V and J ends lost 6 bases and 0 bases respectively, with 12 bases between them. Germline CDR1 reads MNHEY; CDR2 reads SMNVEV (reference sequence). CDR3 sequence reads: CASSSTRSSYNEQFF. The CDR3 DNA reads TGTGCCAGCAGCTCTACTCGAAGCTCCTACAATGAGCAGTTCTTC.

This chain links TRBV3-1 with TRBJ1-4, with D maybe TRBD1 (5 bases). The CDR3 runs to 15 residues. Trimming pared 2 bases from V and 5 bases from J, leaving 12 bases between. Germline CDR1 LGHDT, CDR2 YNNKEL (reference sequence). CDR3 nucleotides: TGTGCCAGCAGCCAATATGTGGGGGTGAATGAAAAACTGTTTTTT. Its protein is CASSQYVGVNEKLFF. The whole variable domain, filled in from reference TRBV3-1 and TRBJ1-4, reads DTAVSQTPKYLVTQMGNDKSIKCEQNLGHDTMYWYKQDSKKFLKIMFSYNNKELIINETVPNRFSPKSPDKAHLNLHINSLELGDSAVYFCASSQYVGVNEKLFFGSGTQLSVL.

This clonotype has at least ten counts. The chain carries TRBV2 and TRBJ2-7, with 10 bases matching TRBD2. This CDR3 has 14 residues. The germline gives CDR1 SNHLY, CDR2 FYNNEI. V lost 10 bases to trimming and J lost 4 bases; unmatched junction nucleotides: 10. This CDR3 is CATSLSGGRYEQYF. CDR3 sequence (DNA): TGTGCCACCAGCCTTAGCGGGGGGCGGTACGAGCAGTACTTC.

This clonotype occurred many times. The chain recombines TRBV7-2 with TRBJ2-7; weak D call: TRBD2 (7 bases). Per the germline V gene, CDR1 is SGHTA and CDR2 is FQGNSA. The germline V and J ends were trimmed by 7 bases and 5 bases, with 21 bases remaining between them. The CDR3 runs 15 residues. CDR3 nucleotide sequence: TGTGCCAGCATCCTCTGGGGGGCGGGAGAGGACGAGCAGTACTTC. This gives the protein CASILWGAGEDEQYF.

This clonotype has ten or more counts. The chain recombines TRBV5-1 with TRBJ2-1; 9 bases match TRBD1. CDR1 is SGHRS and CDR2 is YFSETQ in the germline V gene. V lost 3 bases, J lost 1 base, and 8 bases stayed unmatched. This CDR3 has 17 residues. CDR3 nucleotides: TGCGCCAGCAGCTCAGAACAGGGGGCAGGTTCCTACAATGAGCAGTTCTTC. Translated, it gives CASSSEQGAGSYNEQFF.

A word on this clonotype: A much larger clone sits a single nucleotide away, making a read error possible. This rearrangement joins TRBV10-3 to TRBJ2-1, with D unclear. Germline assignment: CDR1 ENHRY and CDR2 SYGVKD. The CDR3 contains 14 residues. The CDR3 bases are TGTGCCATCAGTGTGGCGTTTTCCTACAATGGGCAGTTCTTC. This gives the protein CAISVAFSYNGQFF.

This clonotype was observed many times. The genes are TRBV6-2 or TRBV6-3 and TRBJ2-1, with 9 positions matching TRBD1. Germline values: CDR1 MNHEY, CDR2 SVGEGT. V was clipped by 6 bases and J by 8 bases; unmatched bases: 11. The CDR3 consists of 15 residues. CDR3 bases: TGTGCCAGCAGGGCATCAGGGACAGGGTCGTATGAGCAGTTCTTC. Protein sequence: CASRASGTGSYEQFF.

The sample holds many counts of this clonotype. The chain employs TRBV10-3 and TRBJ1-5, with D unclear. CDR3 length equals 12 residues. V dropped 0 bases and J dropped 4 bases, with 1 base sitting between them. Germline assignment: CDR1 ENHRY and CDR2 SYGVKD. CDR3 in amino acids: CAISESNQPQHF. In DNA form, the CDR3 reads TGTGCCATCAGTGAGTCAAATCAGCCCCAGCATTTT.

This clonotype has just a few counts. V is TRBV15 and J is TRBJ1-3; D not certain. Germline V gene data show CDR1 as LNHNV and CDR2 as YYDKDF (reference sequence). The V gene lost 1 base and the J gene lost 1 base, with 5 bases spanning the gap. This CDR3 comprises 14 residues. The CDR3 protein is CATSRGPSGNTIYF. CDR3 sequence (DNA): TGTGCCACCAGCAGAGGTCCTTCTGGAAACACCATATATTTT.

This clonotype has only a few counts. CDR3 residues: CSARTGTVNTGELFF. The CDR3 bases are TGCAGTGCCAGGACCGGGACTGTTAACACCGGGGAGCTGTTTTTT. The rearrangement joins TRBV20-1 to TRBJ2-2; TRBD2 is a possible D gene (6 bases). With 6 bases removed from V and 2 bases from J, the gap between germline ends came to 16 bases. The CDR3 has 15 amino acids. CDR1 and CDR2 from the germline V gene are DFQATT and SNEGSKA (reference sequence).

This clonotype has ten or more counts. The V and J genes are TRBV5-1 and TRBJ2-3; D remains unclear. CDR1 and CDR2 (germline): SGHRS, YFSETQ. The CDR3 runs 14 residues. Trimming cost V 4 bases and J 1 base, with 10 bases left between them. CDR3 sequence (DNA): TGCGCCAGCAGCGAACAGACGGGCACAGATACGCAGTATTTT. Protein product: CASSEQTGTDTQYF.

The V gene is TRBV4-2, the J gene TRBJ1-1, with TRBD1 identical over 7 bases. This CDR3 has 15 residues. Germline loops: CDR1 LGHNA, CDR2 YNFKEQ. J was trimmed by 0 bases and V by 3 bases; bases with no gene match: 4. The CDR3 is CASSHDGTVNTEAFF. The CDR3 DNA sequence: TGTGCCAGCAGCCACGACGGGACAGTGAACACTGAAGCTTTCTTT.

The chain carries TRBV20-1 and TRBJ2-5; 15 nucleotides agree with TRBD2. V gave up 0 bases and J gave up 6 bases; unmatched junction bases: 8. This CDR3 contains 17 residues. CDR1 DFQATT and CDR2 SNEGSKA come from the germline V gene (reference sequence). CDR3 in amino acids: CSARDRTSGRASKTQYF. The CDR3 DNA is TGCAGTGCTAGAGACCGGACTAGCGGGAGGGCTTCGAAGACCCAGTACTTC.

This clonotype was found a few times. The chain combines TRBV6-2 or TRBV6-3 with TRBJ2-3; 7 positions match TRBD1. The CDR3 runs 14 residues. Losses at the gene ends were 4 bases for V and 5 bases for J; bases not matched to a gene: 6. Germline CDR1 reads MNHEY; CDR2 reads SVGEGT. The CDR3 sequence is CASSSTGEIDTQYF. In DNA, the CDR3 is TGTGCCAGCAGTTCCACAGGGGAGATAGATACGCAGTATTTT.

This chain connects TRBV20-1 to TRBJ1-2; D might be TRBD1 (6 bases). The V end lost 7 bases, the J end lost 2 bases, and 14 bases lay between the germline ends. The CDR3 totals 13 residues. Germline lookup yields CDR1 DFQATT and CDR2 SNEGSKA (reference sequence). The CDR3 nucleotides read TGCAGTGTCCAGGGGCAGGGAAACTATGGCTACACCTTC. Its translation: CSVQGQGNYGYTF.

This clonotype was recorded many times. This chain links TRBV28 with TRBJ1-5; the D gene is possibly TRBD1 (5 bases). Germline V gives CDR1 MDHEN, CDR2 SYDVKM. Trimming pared 9 bases from V and 1 base from J, leaving 19 bases between. This CDR3 has 16 amino acids. CDR3 protein: CASRRDAGYSNQPQHF. CDR3 nucleotide sequence: TGTGCCAGTCGTAGGGACGCCGGATACAGCAATCAGCCCCAGCATTTT. The whole variable domain, filled in from reference TRBV28 and TRBJ1-5, reads DVKVTQSSRYLVKRTGEKVFLECVQDMDHENMFWYRQDPGLGLRLIYFSYDVKMKEKGDIPEGYSVSREKKERFSLILESASTNQTSMYLCASRRDAGYSNQPQHFGDGTRLSIL.

This clonotype was observed at least ten times. The genes are TRBV20-1 and TRBJ2-1, with D possibly TRBD2 on 6 matching bases. The CDR3 sequence is 13 residues long. The V gene lost 5 bases and the J gene lost 10 bases, with 18 bases spanning the gap. Germline V lookup: CDR1 DFQATT, CDR2 SNEGSKA (reference sequence). The DNA for the CDR3 is TGCAGTGCTCCTAAGAGCAGAGGAGGGGAGCAGTTCTTC. Encoded protein: CSAPKSRGGEQFF.

Ten or more counts support this clonotype. This rearrangement joins TRBV30 to TRBJ1-2; no definite D call. Germline CDR1 reads GTSNPN; CDR2 reads SVGIG (reference sequence). V lost 5 bases and J 0 bases, leaving 7 bases between the germline ends. This CDR3 has 12 amino acids. This chain's CDR3 is CAWVGTNYGYTF. The CDR3 nucleotides read TGTGCCTGGGTTGGCACTAACTATGGCTACACCTTC. The full variable domain, with the rest looked up from reference TRBV30 and TRBJ1-2, is SQTIHQWPATLVQPVGSPLSLECTVEGTSNPNLYWYRQAAGRGLQLLFYSVGIGQISSEVPQNLSASRPQDRQFILSSKKLLLSDSGFYLCAWVGTNYGYTFGSGTRLTVV.

The table lists this clonotype with a few counts. The CDR3 loop reads CASSPPGDFFPGELFF. The CDR3 nucleotides read TGTGCCAGCAGCCCTCCCGGGGACTTTTTCCCCGGGGAGCTGTTTTTT. The V gene is TRBV7-9, the J gene TRBJ2-2, with D perhaps matching TRBD2 (6 bases). The germline V gene encodes CDR1 SEHNR and CDR2 FQNEAQ (reference sequence). V lost 5 bases and J 6 bases, leaving 19 bases between the germline ends. There are 16 residues in the CDR3.

This clonotype occurred many times. This chain uses TRBV7-2 with TRBJ2-3; D call uncertain. Trimming took off 3 bases at V and 5 bases at J, with 9 bases between the two ends. The germline V gene encodes CDR1 SGHTA and CDR2 FQGNSA. This CDR3 is 13 amino acids long. Here the CDR3 DNA reads TGTGCCAGCAGCTTCCGGACCGGAGATACGCAGTATTTT. Amino acids: CASSFRTGDTQYF.

This clonotype was counted ten times or more. The chain uses TRBV7-9 and TRBJ2-2; 9 nucleotides agree with TRBD1. Per the germline V gene, CDR1 is SEHNR and CDR2 is FQNEAQ (reference sequence). With V trimmed by 4 bases and J by 6 bases, 9 bases remained unmatched. There are 16 residues in the CDR3. The CDR3 bases are TGTGCCAGCAGCTGGGCCGGGACAGGGTACCCCGGGGAGCTGTTTTTT. It yields the protein CASSWAGTGYPGELFF.

There are many counts of this clonotype. The V call is TRBV4-3, the J call TRBJ1-1, with D perhaps matching TRBD1 (5 bases). This CDR3 contains 15 residues. Germline V CDR1 and CDR2: LGHNA, YSLEER. V lost 1 base and J lost 0, with 9 bases in between. CDR3: CASSQGGVMNTEAFF. CDR3 coding DNA: TGCGCCAGCAGCCAAGGGGGGGTCATGAACACTGAAGCTTTCTTT.

Remarks on this clonotype: With a much larger clone just one base away, this may be a read error. The rearrangement uses TRBV6-1 and TRBJ2-1, with 9 bases that match TRBD2. The CDR3 extends over 15 amino acids. J was trimmed by 8 bases and V by 4 bases; bases with no gene match: 9. The germline gives CDR1 MNHNS, CDR2 SASEGT. The CDR3 DNA is TGTGCCAGCAGTGGAGAGATTAGCGGGAGCGATGAGCAGTTCTTC. Protein sequence: CASSGEISGSDEQFF.